This T cell receptor (beta chain) comes out of a study of T cell responses to AZD1222 COVID-19 vaccine. As for the study in general: Analyses pooled second doses at about 4 or about 12 weeks.

Whole-study results and caveats: Spike as a whole was targeted by vaccine-associated CD4 TCRs, dominant at 160-218 and 743-854. None of the repertoires were sampled until the peak T cell response had passed. A reported finding is that nearly half of spike-specific TCRs target unmutated variant regions.

Details on this clone: Its antigen remains unidentified.

The CDR3 loop spans 16 amino acids. CDR1 is SGHRS and CDR2 is YFSETQ in the germline V gene. V dropped 0 bases and J dropped 7; count of bases not matched to a gene: 11. Only in-frame clones appear in the TCRdb table, and some are missing; sequencing was by immunoSEQ multiplex PCR. The table has about 120,000 clones, around 88% seen once. The specimen was peripheral blood, collected on day 0 of AZD1222 vaccination. The V call is TRBV5-1, the J call TRBJ1-2, with TRBD1 identical over 8 bases. This receptor was identified in an adult in good health. The CDR3 coding sequence is TGCGCCAGCAGCTTGGAAGGCCAGGGGGCGCTTGGTGGCTACACCTTC. As protein: CASSLEGQGALGGYTF.